This T cell receptor beta chain is from a study of blood T cell repertoires in COVID-19. Study details: The samples span acute and convalescent COVID-19 from the United States, Italy and Spain. Sources were T cells, B-cell-depleted T cells, or PBMCs; the material itself was cDNA or gDNA.

Authors' methods: Nucleated cell counts were estimated from reference gene primer amplification. Here immunoSEQ multiplex PCR was the method, and the copy in TCRdb shows in-frame clones only, minus some. V, J and clone size reflect that table, while D and trimming were determined from the DNA. Of around 57,000 clones in the sample, 90% to 95% were seen once. Trimming at V came to 4 bases and at J to 2 bases, leaving 10 bases not matched to a gene. The germline gives CDR1 ENHRY, CDR2 SYGVKD. This CDR3 has 17 amino acids. This TCR derives from a man aged 45-65 years with acute or convalescent COVID-19. V and J are TRBV10-3 and TRBJ2-3, with 9 nucleotides matching TRBD2. Material for sequencing was peripheral blood. The CDR3 bases are TGTGCCATCAGTGCGGGGATTGGCGGGAGGGACACAGATACGCAGTATTTT. Protein: CAISAGIGGRDTDTQYF.